The present T cell receptor beta chain was sequenced within a study of blood T cell repertoires in COVID-19. In the study overall: Both acute and convalescent COVID-19 samples were obtained from the United States, Italy and Spain.

TCRdb keeps only in-frame clones here, not all; method: immunoSEQ multiplex PCR. The table lists more than 350,000 clones, 70% to 90% of them singletons, with about 3% in the top ten. Sequences were obtained from peripheral blood. The receptor was derived from a woman aged 25 to 39 with COVID-19, enrolled during active disease.

This CDR3 reads CATSRGQGANEKLFF. As DNA, the CDR3 is TGTGCCACCAGCAGAGGACAGGGGGCTAATGAAAAACTGTTTTTT. V is TRBV15 and J is TRBJ1-4, with 9 positions matching TRBD1. CDR1 is LNHNV, CDR2 YYDKDF, per germline (reference sequence). Germline trimming cut 1 base from V and 3 bases from J; bases unmatched to any gene: 0. This CDR3 has 15 residues.